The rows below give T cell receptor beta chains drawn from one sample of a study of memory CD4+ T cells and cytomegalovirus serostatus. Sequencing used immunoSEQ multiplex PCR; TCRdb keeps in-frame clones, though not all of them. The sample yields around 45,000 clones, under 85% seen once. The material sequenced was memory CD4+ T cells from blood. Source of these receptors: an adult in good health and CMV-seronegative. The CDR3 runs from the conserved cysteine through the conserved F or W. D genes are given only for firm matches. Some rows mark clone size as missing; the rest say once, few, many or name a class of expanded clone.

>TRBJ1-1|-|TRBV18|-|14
CASSPGTERYEAFF
TGTGCCAGCTCCCCTGGGACGGAACGATATGAAGCTTTCTTT
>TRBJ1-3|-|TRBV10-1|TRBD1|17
CASSEKGQGTIGNTIYF
TGCGCCAGCAGTGAGAAAGGACAGGGGACTATTGGAAACACCATATATTTT
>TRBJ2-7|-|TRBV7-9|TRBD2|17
CASSLTPGLAGNYEQYF
TGTGCCAGCAGCTTAACTCCGGGACTAGCGGGAAACTACGAGCAGTACTTC
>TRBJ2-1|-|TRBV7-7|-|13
CASSLGRDFEQFF
TGTGCTAGCAGCTTAGGTCGGGATTTTGAGCAGTTCTTC
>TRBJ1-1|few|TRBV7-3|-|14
CASSLNSAGTEAFF
TGTGCCAGCAGCTTAAACAGCGCAGGGACTGAAGCTTTCTTT
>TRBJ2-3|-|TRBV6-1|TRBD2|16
CASSEIGGGAADTQYF
TGTGCCAGCAGTGAAATCGGCGGGGGGGCAGCAGATACGCAGTATTTT
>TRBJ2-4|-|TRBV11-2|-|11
CASSLSNIQYF
TGTGCCAGCAGCTTGTCAAACATTCAGTACTTC
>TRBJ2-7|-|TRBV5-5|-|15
CASSSSTGLVYEQYF
TGTGCCAGCAGCAGCTCGACAGGATTGGTCTACGAGCAGTACTTC
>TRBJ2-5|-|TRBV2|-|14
CASSERRLQETQYF
TGTGCCAGCAGTGAGAGGAGGTTACAAGAGACCCAGTACTTC
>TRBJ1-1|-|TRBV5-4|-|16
CASSLEAPGANTEAFF
TGTGCCAGCAGCTTGGAGGCCCCCGGGGCGAACACTGAAGCTTTCTTT
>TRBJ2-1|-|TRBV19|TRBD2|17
CASSIDLPGGKHSEQFF
TGTGCCAGTAGTATAGATCTTCCGGGGGGAAAGCACAGTGAGCAGTTCTTC
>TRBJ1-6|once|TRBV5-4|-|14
CASSSVVTDSPLHF
TGTGCCAGCAGCTCAGTTGTCACGGATTCACCCCTCCACTTT
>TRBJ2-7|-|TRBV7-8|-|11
CASGHAGTQYF
TGTGCCAGCGGACACGCGGGGACGCAGTACTTC
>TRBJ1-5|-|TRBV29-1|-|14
CSVVGQGVNQPQHF
TGCAGCGTTGTCGGGCAGGGAGTTAATCAGCCCCAGCATTTT
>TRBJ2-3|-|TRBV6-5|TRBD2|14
CASSLAGGTDTQYF
TGTGCCAGCAGTCTAGCGGGGGGAACAGATACGCAGTATTTT
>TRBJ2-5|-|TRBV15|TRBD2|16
CATSRDPSGLEKTQYF
TGTGCCACCAGCAGAGATCCCTCAGGACTAGAAAAGACCCAGTACTTC
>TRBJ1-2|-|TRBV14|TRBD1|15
CASSQDQTGYYGYTF
TGTGCCAGCAGCCAAGACCAGACAGGGTACTATGGCTACACCTTC
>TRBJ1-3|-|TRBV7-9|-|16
CASSSNGDLLGNTIYF
TGTGCCAGCAGCTCGAACGGGGATCTCCTCGGAAACACCATATATTTT
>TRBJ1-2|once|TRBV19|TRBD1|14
CASSLGQGAAGYTF
TGTGCCAGTAGCCTGGGACAGGGGGCGGCTGGCTACACCTTC